A selection of T cell receptor beta chains follows, all from one sample in a study of CD8 T cells in Susac syndrome. TCRdb re-called the immunoSEQ multiplex PCR reads with MiXCR, one entry per CDR3 protein. The repertoire includes 75,000 to 100,000 distinct CDR3 sequences, 94% of them detected once, and about 0.9% sits in the top ten. The sample consisted of CD8+ T cells from PBMCs. The source of these receptors is a human donor with Susac syndrome. Each CDR3 is given with its conserved first and last residue. D genes are given only for firm matches. Size values are once, few and many counts, or a class for expanded clones, and some rows have none.

abundance	j_gene	d_gene	v_gene	CDR3nt	CDR3aa
.	TRBJ2-5	.	TRBV5-1	TGCGCCAGCAGCGAGCAAGAGACCCAGTACTTC	CASSEQETQYF
.	TRBJ2-7	.	TRBV12-3/TRBV12-4	TGTGCCAGCAGTTTGAATTCGGGAAGCGAGCAGTACTTC	CASSLNSGSEQYF
.	TRBJ2-1	.	TRBV7-9	TGTGCCAGCAGCTTAGCTAGCGTAGGGTACAATGAGCAGTTCTTC	CASSLASVGYNEQFF
.	TRBJ2-2	TRBD2	TRBV14	TGTGCCAGCAGCTGGGGACTAGCGGGGATCGAGAACACCGGGGAGCTGTTTTTT	CASSWGLAGIENTGELFF
.	TRBJ2-2	.	TRBV3-1	TGTGCCAGCGGTGCTTACACCGGGGAGCTGTTTTTT	CASGAYTGELFF
.	TRBJ2-1	.	TRBV29-1	TGCAGCGTTCGCCCGGACGAGGGCTCCTACAATGAGCAGTTCTTC	CSVRPDEGSYNEQFF
.	TRBJ2-1	TRBD2	TRBV28	TGTGCCAGCAGTTCACAGAGGACTAGCGGGAGAGTCTACAATGAGCAGTTCTTC	CASSSQRTSGRVYNEQFF
.	TRBJ1-2	.	TRBV5-6	TGTGCCAGCAGCTGGGCGAATGGCTACACCTTC	CASSWANGYTF
.	TRBJ2-7	TRBD1	TRBV28	TGTGCCAGCAGGGCTAGGACAGGGATCATGAGGCAGTACTTC	CASRARTGIMRQYF
.	TRBJ2-1	TRBD2	TRBV7-9	TGTGCCAGCAGCTTAGGTACCGGGACTAGACATAATGAGCAGTTCTTC	CASSLGTGTRHNEQFF
.	TRBJ2-4	TRBD2	TRBV12-3/TRBV12-4	TGTGCCAGCGGTGGATCGGGGGGCAAAAACATTCAGTACTTC	CASGGSGGKNIQYF
.	TRBJ2-7	TRBD1	TRBV5-6	TGTGCCAGCAGCTACGGACAGGGTTCGGGTCAGTACTTC	CASSYGQGSGQYF
.	TRBJ1-2	.	TRBV27	TGTGCCAGCAGTTTATCGGTAGGGAACTATGGCTACACCTTC	CASSLSVGNYGYTF
.	TRBJ2-5	.	TRBV4-3	TGCGCCAGCAGCCAATGGGACGGCAGCCAAGAGACCCAGTACTTC	CASSQWDGSQETQYF
.	TRBJ2-1	.	TRBV27	TGTGCCAGCAGCCCCTCCTCGGGAGACTCCTACAATGAGCAGTTCTTC	CASSPSSGDSYNEQFF
.	TRBJ1-6	TRBD1	TRBV7-9	TGTGCCAGCAGCTTTCGGACAGGGGATAAGTCACCCCTCCACTTT	CASSFRTGDKSPLHF
.	TRBJ2-1	TRBD1	TRBV3-1	TGTGCCAGCAGCCAAGTTGCGATCCAGCAGGGGGCCTACAATGAGCAGTTCTTC	CASSQVAIQQGAYNEQFF
.	TRBJ2-3	TRBD2	TRBV12-3/TRBV12-4	TGTGCCAGCAGTGGACTAGCGGGAATCACAGATACGCAGTATTTT	CASSGLAGITDTQYF
.	TRBJ2-1	.	TRBV12-5	TGTGCTAGTGCCTTGAGTGGCTCCTACAATGAGCAGTTCTTC	CASALSGSYNEQFF
.	TRBJ2-7	.	TRBV28	TGTGCCAGCAGTTTATCGGACGAAAAGGACTACGAGCAGTACTTC	CASSLSDEKDYEQYF
.	TRBJ2-3	.	TRBV28	TGTGCCAGCGCTGGCGGCGGGCCCCGTAGTACGCAGTATTTT	CASAGGGPRSTQYF
.	TRBJ2-7	TRBD1	TRBV5-6	TGTGCCAGCAACCCGCCGGGACAGGGGGTACTGGAGCAGTACTTC	CASNPPGQGVLEQYF
.	TRBJ2-4	.	TRBV25-1	TGTGCCAGCAGTGAAGGGCAGGGATGGGACATTCAGTACTTC	CASSEGQGWDIQYF
once	TRBJ1-3	TRBD1	TRBV20-1	TGCAGTGCTAGAGATCTGACAGGGGAAGGAAACACCATATATTTT	CSARDLTGEGNTIYF
.	TRBJ2-7	.	TRBV6-5	TGTGCCAGCAGTTCCCCATGGCGGGCTAGCTCCTACGAGCAGTACTTC	CASSSPWRASSYEQYF
.	TRBJ2-1	.	TRBV7-8	TGTGCCAGCAGCCCCCACAATGAGCAGTTCTTC	CASSPHNEQFF
.	TRBJ1-6	.	TRBV19	TGTGCCAGTAGTATAGTGGAGGCGCGGCCCCTCCACTTT	CASSIVEARPLHF
.	TRBJ2-1	TRBD2	TRBV29-1	TGCAGCGTTGTAGCGGGGGAGGGGGTGAATGAGCAGTTCTTC	CSVVAGEGVNEQFF
.	TRBJ2-7	.	TRBV7-9	TGTGCCAGCAGCTTCGTCGCGTCGATCTCCTCCTACGAGCAGTACTTC	CASSFVASISSYEQYF
once	TRBJ2-7	TRBD2	TRBV20-1	TGCAGTGCTAGAGAGCGGGGAGGGAGATACGAGCAGTACTTC	CSARERGGRYEQYF
.	TRBJ1-2	.	TRBV9	TGTGCCAGCAGCGTAGGTGGAGGGACCCTTAACTATGGCTACACCTTC	CASSVGGGTLNYGYTF
.	TRBJ2-7	TRBD2	TRBV19	TGTGCCAGTAGTATCGGGCGGGAGTCGGACGAGCAGTACTTC	CASSIGRESDEQYF
.	TRBJ1-6	.	TRBV3-1	TGTGCCAGCAGCCAAGATCAGGGGTCGAGTTCACCCCTCCACTTT	CASSQDQGSSSPLHF
.	TRBJ2-7	TRBD2	TRBV2	TGTGCCAGCCAAGCGGGAACCACCTACGAGCAGTACTTC	CASQAGTTYEQYF
.	TRBJ1-5	.	TRBV30	TGTGCCTGGAGTGTAGACAGTAACAATCAGCCCCAGCATTTT	CAWSVDSNNQPQHF
.	TRBJ2-1	TRBD2	TRBV29-1	TGCAGCGTTACTAGCGGGTTATACAATGAGCAGTTCTTC	CSVTSGLYNEQFF
.	TRBJ2-2	TRBD2	TRBV28	TGTGCCAGCAACCCGGGACTAGCGATTACCAGGGGCGGGGAGCTGTTTTTT	CASNPGLAITRGGELFF
.	TRBJ1-5	.	TRBV7-9	TGTGCCAGCAGCTTAAAGGACAGCAATCAGCCCCAGCATTTT	CASSLKDSNQPQHF
.	TRBJ1-1	.	TRBV2	TGTGCCAGCAGTGAATACGGGGGGCTCATGAACACTGAAGCTTTCTTT	CASSEYGGLMNTEAFF
once	TRBJ1-5	.	TRBV20-1	TGCAGTGCTTGGCTCGGTAGGGGGCAGCCCCAGCATTTT	CSAWLGRGQPQHF
once	TRBJ1-2	TRBD1	TRBV30	TGTGCCACTCCCGGGACAGGGAATGGCTACACCTTC	CATPGTGNGYTF
.	TRBJ2-2	.	TRBV13	TGTGCCACCCCGGGACGGAATTTTCACACCGGGGAGCTGTTTTTT	CATPGRNFHTGELFF
.	TRBJ2-1	.	TRBV18	TGTGCCAGCTCACCACCTGAGGATCGGGATGAGCAGTTCTTC	CASSPPEDRDEQFF
.	TRBJ1-2	.	TRBV27	TGTGCCAGCAGTTCCAGAGTAGGCTATGGCTACACCTTC	CASSSRVGYGYTF
.	TRBJ2-1	.	TRBV7-8	TGTGCCAGCAGCTTAAACCCCCTAGGGGGCTACAATGAGCAGTTCTTC	CASSLNPLGGYNEQFF
.	TRBJ2-3	TRBD2	TRBV6-1	TGTGCCAGTATGGAGCAGCGGGGGTCTGGCACAGATACGCAGTATTTT	CASMEQRGSGTDTQYF
.	TRBJ2-3	TRBD1	TRBV4-2	TGTGCCAGCAGGGGGACAGGAGTCGCAGATACGCAGTATTTT	CASRGTGVADTQYF
.	TRBJ2-7	.	TRBV30	TGTGCCTGGTCCTCGGACGTAGGACTCGGGCAGTACTTC	CAWSSDVGLGQYF
.	TRBJ2-6	.	TRBV6-5	TGTGCCAGCAGTTACGATGGGTCCGGGGCCAACGTCCTGACTTTC	CASSYDGSGANVLTF
.	TRBJ2-5	TRBD2	TRBV12-5	TGTGCTAGTGGTTTGGGCCCGGGAGGAGAACTAGGTGTACAAGAGACCCAGTACTTC	CASGLGPGGELGVQETQYF
.	TRBJ1-1	.	TRBV6-4	TGTGCCAGCAGTAAACAGGGTGGTGGCACTGAAGCTTTCTTT	CASSKQGGGTEAFF
.	TRBJ2-7	.	TRBV24-1	TGTGCCACCAGTGGGGTGAGACTGAAACAGTACTTC	CATSGVRLKQYF
.	TRBJ2-5	.	TRBV27	TGTGCCAGCAGTTTAGACCGAAACCAAGAGACCCAGTACTTC	CASSLDRNQETQYF
.	TRBJ2-7	TRBD2	TRBV5-4	TGTGCCAGCAGCATTACTAGCGGGCTCCCCTACGAGCAGTACTTC	CASSITSGLPYEQYF
.	TRBJ2-1	TRBD2	TRBV29-1	TGCAGCCTGGGGGGACTACTCTACAATGAGCAGTTCTTC	CSLGGLLYNEQFF